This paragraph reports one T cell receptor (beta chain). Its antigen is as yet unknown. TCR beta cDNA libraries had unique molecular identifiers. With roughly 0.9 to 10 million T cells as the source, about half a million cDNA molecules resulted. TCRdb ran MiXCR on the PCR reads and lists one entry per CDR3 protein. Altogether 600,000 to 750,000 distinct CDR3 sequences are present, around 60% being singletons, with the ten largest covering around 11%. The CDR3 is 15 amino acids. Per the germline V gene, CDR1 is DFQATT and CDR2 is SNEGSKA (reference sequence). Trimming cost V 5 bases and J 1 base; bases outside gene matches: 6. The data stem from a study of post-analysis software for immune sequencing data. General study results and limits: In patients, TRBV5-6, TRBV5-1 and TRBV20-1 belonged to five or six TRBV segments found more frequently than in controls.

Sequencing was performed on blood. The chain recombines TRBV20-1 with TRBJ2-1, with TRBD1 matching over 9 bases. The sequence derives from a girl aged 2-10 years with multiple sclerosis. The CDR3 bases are TGCAGTGCTCACTCCGGGACAGGGTCCTACAATGAGCAGTTCTTC. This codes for CSAHSGTGSYNEQFF.